The 9 T cell receptor beta chains in this list originate from one sample, sequenced in a study of blood T cell repertoires in COVID-19. The method was immunoSEQ multiplex PCR; TCRdb's version includes in-frame clones alone and lacks a portion of them. The sample carries about 150,000 clones, 87% recorded once. Sequencing used peripheral blood. These receptor sequences come from an elderly man with acute or convalescent COVID-19.

The V call is TRBV24-1, the J call TRBJ1-3; D is uncertain. Trimming stripped 3 bases from V and 6 bases from J, with 2 bases between. The CDR3 is 11 amino acids. Germline CDR1 reads KGHDR; CDR2 reads SFDVKD. CDR3 DNA sequence: TGTGCCACCAGTGATCTAAACACCATATATTTT. Protein: CATSDLNTIYF.

The chain carries TRBV6-5 and TRBJ2-7; TRBD1 matches 8 bases. With V trimmed by 5 bases and J by 3 bases, 6 bases remained unmatched. Germline V gives CDR1 MNHEY, CDR2 SVGAGI. The CDR3 has 14 amino acids. The CDR3 spells CASSRQGLNYEQYF. CDR3 sequence (DNA): TGTGCCAGCAGTAGACAGGGGCTTAACTACGAGCAGTACTTC.

This chain links TRBV6-1 with TRBJ1-1, with D uncertain. Trimming took 0 bases from V and 7 from J, leaving 6 bases between them. Germline CDR1 is MNHNS and CDR2 is SASEGT. The length of the CDR3 is 12 residues. CDR3 DNA: TGTGCCAGCAGTGAAGCGCGAGGTGAAGCTTTCTTT. As protein: CASSEARGEAFF.

V and J are TRBV9 and TRBJ1-3; no clear D gene. The CDR3 sequence is 14 residues long. Deletions cut 2 bases from V and 8 bases from J, with 14 bases between. Germline V gene lookup returns CDR1 SGDLS and CDR2 YYNGEE. CDR3 sequence reads: CASSVLGVADTIYF. CDR3 sequence (DNA): TGTGCCAGCAGCGTCCTGGGTGTAGCAGACACCATATATTTT.

The chain uses TRBV6-1 and TRBJ2-7; perhaps TRBD2 as D (6 bases). The V end was cut by 2 bases, the J end by 3 bases, with 26 bases between. CDR1 and CDR2 (germline): MNHNS, SASEGT. This CDR3 contains 19 residues. The CDR3 coding sequence is TGTGCCAGCAGTGAAAAAAGGGTACCGGGCGGGACCTTACTCTACGAGCAGTACTTC. Translating gives CASSEKRVPGGTLLYEQYF.

The rearrangement links TRBV5-1 to TRBJ1-1; 8 nucleotides agree with TRBD1. V shed 4 bases and J 0 bases; nucleotides not matched to a gene: 8. The CDR3 consists of 16 residues. Germline V gives CDR1 SGHRS, CDR2 YFSETQ. CDR3 residues: CASSGGQVLMNTEAFF. Here the CDR3 DNA reads TGCGCCAGCAGCGGGGGACAGGTCCTCATGAACACTGAAGCTTTCTTT.

A note on this clone: The germline gene is not matched at one end of the junction; a read error may be the cause. The chain uses TRBV11-2 and TRBJ2-7; D could derive from TRBD1 or TRBD2 (6 bases each). CDR1 and CDR2 (germline): SGHAT, FQNNGV. This CDR3 has 15 amino acids. The CDR3 DNA sequence: TGTGCCGGCAGCTTAGGGGGACTGTGGGGTGGCGAGCAGTACTTC. Its protein is CAGSLGGLWGGEQYF.

The chain employs TRBV7-2 and TRBJ2-1; the D gene is possibly TRBD1 (5 bases). With 1 base removed from V and 9 bases from J, the gap between germline ends came to 13 bases. CDR3 size: 14 residues. Germline V gene data show CDR1 as SGHTA and CDR2 as FQGNSA. CDR3 region: CASSLGQGGAEQFF. The DNA for the CDR3 is TGTGCCAGCAGCTTAGGGCAGGGTGGGGCTGAGCAGTTCTTC.

The genes are TRBV4-1 and TRBJ1-6; 9 bases line up with TRBD1. The CDR3 runs 15 residues. V gave up 1 base and J gave up 10 bases; unmatched junction bases: 5. Germline-derived CDR1 and CDR2 are MGHRA and YSYEKL. The CDR3 nucleotides are TGCGCCAGCAGCCAAGCAGGGACAGGGTACTCACCCCTCCACTTT. Translating gives CASSQAGTGYSPLHF.